This T cell receptor (beta chain) stems from a study of blood T cell repertoires in COVID-19. For the study at large: Spain, Italy and the United States supplied samples that represented acute and convalescent COVID-19. T cells, B-cell-depleted T cells, or PBMCs provided the cDNA or gDNA that served as material.

TCRdb's table, derived via immunoSEQ multiplex PCR, lists solely in-frame clones and lacks some. The table has some 150,000 clones, roughly 87% seen once. Germline lookup yields CDR1 SGHRS and CDR2 YFSETQ. J lost 6 bases, V lost 3 bases, and 14 bases had no gene match. The CDR3 is 18 residues long. The chain recombines TRBV5-1 with TRBJ2-2, with 10 bases fitting TRBD2. The TCR originated in a woman in her seventies with acute or convalescent COVID-19. Sequenced: peripheral blood. The CDR3 DNA sequence: TGCGCCAGCAGCTGGGGACCCGCTAGCGGGGGTTTGTCCGGGGAGCTGTTTTTT. This gives the protein CASSWGPASGGLSGELFF.